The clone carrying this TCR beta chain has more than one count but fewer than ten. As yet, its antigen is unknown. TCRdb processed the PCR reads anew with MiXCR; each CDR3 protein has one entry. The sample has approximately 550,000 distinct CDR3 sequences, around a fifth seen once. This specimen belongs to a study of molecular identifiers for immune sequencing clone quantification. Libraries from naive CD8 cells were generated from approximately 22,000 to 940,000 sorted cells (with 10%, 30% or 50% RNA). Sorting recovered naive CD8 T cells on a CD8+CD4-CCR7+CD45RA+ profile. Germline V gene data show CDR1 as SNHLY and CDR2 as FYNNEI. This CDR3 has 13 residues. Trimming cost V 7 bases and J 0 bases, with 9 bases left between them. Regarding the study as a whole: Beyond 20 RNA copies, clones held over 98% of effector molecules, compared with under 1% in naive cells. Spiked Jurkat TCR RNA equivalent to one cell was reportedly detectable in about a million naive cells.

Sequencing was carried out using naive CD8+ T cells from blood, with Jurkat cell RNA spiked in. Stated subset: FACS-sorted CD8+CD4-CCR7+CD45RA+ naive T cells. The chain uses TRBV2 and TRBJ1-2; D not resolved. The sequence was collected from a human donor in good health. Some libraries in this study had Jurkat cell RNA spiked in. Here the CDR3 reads CASIDKSNYGYTF. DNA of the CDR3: TGTGCCAGCATTGACAAGTCTAACTATGGCTACACCTTC.